Shown below are 10 T cell receptor beta chains from a single sample sequenced in a study of cytomegalovirus exposure and HLA in healthy donors. The PCR used 60 Vbeta and 13 Jbeta primers. Only in-frame clones appear in the TCRdb table, and some are missing; sequencing was by immunoSEQ multiplex PCR. Of more than 100,000 clones listed, approximately 79% are singletons. The sequenced material came from PBMCs. The receptor set was obtained from a male donor in good health and CMV-seronegative.

Turning to this clone: At one of its ends the junction is not consistent with the germline gene, which may arise from a read error. The rearrangement uses TRBV7-8 and TRBJ2-3, with D possibly matching TRBD1 (5 bases). Germline lookup yields CDR1 SGHVS and CDR2 FQNEAQ. This CDR3 is built from 14 residues. The CDR3 protein is CASSLVGRTDTQYF. Here the CDR3 DNA reads TGTGCCAGCAGCTTAGTGGGGCGCACGGATACGCAGTATTTT. The full variable domain, with the rest looked up from reference TRBV7-8 and TRBJ2-3, is GAGVSQSPRYKVAKRGQDVALRCDPISGHVSLFWYQQALGQGPEFLTYFQNEAQLDKSGLPSDRFFAERPEGSVSTLKIQRTQQEDSAVYLCASSLVGRTDTQYFGPGTRLTVL.

The rearrangement joins TRBV15 to TRBJ2-5, with D perhaps TRBD2 (5 bases). The J call may be wrong; the DNA end is better matched by TRBJ2-7. The length of the CDR3 is 14 residues. Germline assignment: CDR1 LNHNV and CDR2 YYDKDF (reference sequence). CDR3: CATSRRSGSYEQYF. The CDR3 region has the DNA TGTGCCACCAGCCGACGAAGCGGTTCCTACGAGCAGTACTTC.

J is TRBJ1-4 and V is TRBV5-5; D unresolved. The ends were cut back, 0 bases at V and 0 bases at J, with 9 bases in the middle. This CDR3 spans 16 amino acids. Germline loops: CDR1 SGHKS, CDR2 YYEKEE (reference sequence). In DNA, the CDR3 is TGTGCCAGCAGCTTGGGGGCGACGGCAACTAATGAAAAACTGTTTTTT. This sequence encodes CASSLGATATNEKLFF.

The chain carries TRBV5-1 and TRBJ1-2; D uncertain. Trimming removed 0 bases at V and 7 bases at J, with 10 bases between. This CDR3 spans 13 amino acids. Germline V gene sequence: CDR1 SGHRS, CDR2 YFSETQ. The CDR3 spells CASSLGQRTGYTF. DNA for the CDR3: TGCGCCAGCAGCTTGGGTCAGCGGACTGGCTACACCTTC.

In its sample, this clone was seen a few times. This sequence joins TRBV19 and TRBJ1-4; D uncertain. Germline V lookup: CDR1 LNHDA, CDR2 SQIVND (reference sequence). The germline V and J ends were trimmed by 6 bases and 3 bases, with 8 bases remaining between them. The CDR3 is made up of 13 amino acids. The CDR3 DNA follows: TGTGCCAGTAGACCGGGTCCTAATGAAAAACTGTTTTTT. Its translation: CASRPGPNEKLFF.

The rearrangement links TRBV19 to TRBJ2-3; 7 bases map to TRBD2. J gave up 2 bases and V 4 bases, and 6 bases lay outside the gene matches. This CDR3 contains 15 residues. Germline V gene lookup returns CDR1 LNHDA and CDR2 SQIVND (reference sequence). In DNA, the CDR3 is TGTGCCAGTAGTACGCGGGGGAGACCCACAGATACGCAGTATTTT. Translated, it gives CASSTRGRPTDTQYF.

This rearrangement joins TRBV18 to TRBJ2-6; tentative D call: TRBD1 (5 bases). The V end lost 4 bases, the J end lost 0 bases, and 7 bases lay between the germline ends. The CDR3 is made up of 15 amino acids. The germline V gene encodes CDR1 KGHSH and CDR2 LQKENI. CDR3 residues: CASSRDSSGANVLTF. The DNA of the CDR3 is TGTGCCAGCTCACGTGACAGCTCTGGGGCCAACGTCCTGACTTTC.

The chain combines TRBV25-1 with TRBJ1-1; 8 bases fit TRBD1. The length of the CDR3 is 14 residues. With 4 bases clipped from V and 5 bases from J, the junction kept 6 bases outside the gene matches. Germline V gene sequence: CDR1 MGHDK, CDR2 SYGVNS. In DNA, the CDR3 is TGTGCCAGCAGTGGAGGACAGGGATGGACTGAAGCTTTCTTT. This sequence encodes CASSGGQGWTEAFF. The full variable domain, with the rest looked up from reference TRBV25-1 and TRBJ1-1, is EADIYQTPRYLVIGTGKKITLECSQTMGHDKMYWYQQDPGMELHLIHYSYGVNSTEKGDLSSESTVSRIRTEHFPLTLESARPSHTSQYLCASSGGQGWTEAFFGQGTRLTVV.

This clone was observed once. Here the CDR3 reads CASSFSGETQYF. As DNA, the CDR3 is TGTGCCAGCAGTTTCAGCGGGGAGACCCAGTACTTC. The chain combines TRBV6-5 with TRBJ2-5; D may be TRBD2 (6 bases). With 4 bases removed from V and 5 bases from J, the gap between germline ends came to 8 bases. This CDR3 has 12 amino acids. CDR1 MNHEY and CDR2 SVGAGI come from the germline V gene.

This clone was found a few times. CDR3 region: CASRSTGDYGYTF. Written as DNA, the CDR3 is TGTGCCAGCAGATCTACAGGGGACTATGGCTACACCTTC. This sequence joins TRBV6-5 and TRBJ1-2; 7 positions agree with TRBD1. Per the germline V gene, CDR1 is MNHEY and CDR2 is SVGAGI. V trimming: 6 bases; J trimming: 3 bases; junction bases outside the gene matches: 4. The CDR3 is made up of 13 amino acids.